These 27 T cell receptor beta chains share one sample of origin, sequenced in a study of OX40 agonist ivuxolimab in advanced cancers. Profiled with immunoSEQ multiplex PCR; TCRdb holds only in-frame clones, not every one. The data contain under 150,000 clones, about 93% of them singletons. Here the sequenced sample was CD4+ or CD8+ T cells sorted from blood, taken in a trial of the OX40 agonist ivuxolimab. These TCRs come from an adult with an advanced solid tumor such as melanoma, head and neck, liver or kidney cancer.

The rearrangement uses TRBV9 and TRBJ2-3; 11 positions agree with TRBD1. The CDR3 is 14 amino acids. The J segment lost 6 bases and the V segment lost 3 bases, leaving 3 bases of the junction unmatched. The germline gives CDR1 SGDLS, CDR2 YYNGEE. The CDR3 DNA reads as TGTGCCAGCAGCGGGACAGGGGGCTACGATACGCAGTATTTT. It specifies CASSGTGGYDTQYF.

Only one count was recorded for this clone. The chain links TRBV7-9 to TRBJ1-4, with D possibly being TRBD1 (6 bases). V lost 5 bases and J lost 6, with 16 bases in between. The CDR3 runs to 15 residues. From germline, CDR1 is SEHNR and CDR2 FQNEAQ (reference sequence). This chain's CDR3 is CASSNSGVGDEKLFF. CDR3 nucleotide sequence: TGTGCCAGCAGCAATTCAGGGGTGGGGGATGAAAAACTGTTTTTT.

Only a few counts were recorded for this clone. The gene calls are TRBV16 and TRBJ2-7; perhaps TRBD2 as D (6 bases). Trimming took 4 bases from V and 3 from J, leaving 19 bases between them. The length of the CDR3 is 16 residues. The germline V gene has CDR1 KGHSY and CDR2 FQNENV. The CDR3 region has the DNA TGTGCCAGCAGCCCTCTGGGGGGTAGCGCCAACTACGAGCAGTACTTC. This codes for CASSPLGGSANYEQYF.

The DNA for the CDR3 is TGTGCCAGCGTCGCGGGATTCGGAGAAAAACTGTTTTTT. Translated, it gives CASVAGFGEKLFF. V is TRBV7-9 and J is TRBJ1-4; D is unclear. Trimming took 8 bases from V and 8 from J, leaving 15 bases between them. This CDR3 comprises 13 residues. Per germline, CDR1 SEHNR and CDR2 FQNEAQ (reference sequence).

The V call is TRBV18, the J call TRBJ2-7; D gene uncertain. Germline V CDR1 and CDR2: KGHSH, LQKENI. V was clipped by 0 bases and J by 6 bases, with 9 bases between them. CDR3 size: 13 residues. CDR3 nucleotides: TGTGCCAGCTCACCACCGAATACTCGCGAGCAGTACTTC. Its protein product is CASSPPNTREQYF. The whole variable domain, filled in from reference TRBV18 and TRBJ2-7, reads NAGVMQNPRHLVRRRGQEARLRCSPMKGHSHVYWYRQLPEEGLKFMVYLQKENIIDESGMPKERFSAEFPKEGPSILRIQQVVRGDSAAYFCASSPPNTREQYFGPGTRLTVT.

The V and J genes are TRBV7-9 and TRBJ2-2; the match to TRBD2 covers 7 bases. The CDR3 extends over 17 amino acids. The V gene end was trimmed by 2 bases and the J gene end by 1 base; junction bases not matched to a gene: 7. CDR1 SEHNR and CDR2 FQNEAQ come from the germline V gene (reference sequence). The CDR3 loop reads CASSLIFGGRNTGELFF. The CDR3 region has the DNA TGTGCCAGCAGCTTAATCTTTGGCGGGAGGAACACCGGGGAGCTGTTTTTT.

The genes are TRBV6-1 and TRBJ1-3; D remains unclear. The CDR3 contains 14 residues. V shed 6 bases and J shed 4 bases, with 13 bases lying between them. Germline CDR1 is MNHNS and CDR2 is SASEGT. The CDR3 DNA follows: TGTGCCAGCAGCCTAAGAGGACCAGGAAACACCATATATTTT. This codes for CASSLRGPGNTIYF.

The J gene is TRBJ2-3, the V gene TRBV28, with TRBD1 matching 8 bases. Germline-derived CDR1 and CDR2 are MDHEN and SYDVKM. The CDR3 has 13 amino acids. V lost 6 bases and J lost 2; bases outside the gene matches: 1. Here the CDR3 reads CASRDRATDTQYF. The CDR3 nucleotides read TGTGCCAGCAGGGACAGGGCCACAGATACGCAGTATTTT.

The chain's CDR3 is CASSQIDSGYTGELFF. In DNA form, the CDR3 reads TGTGCCAGTAGTCAAATCGACTCGGGGTACACCGGGGAGCTGTTTTTT. This rearrangement joins TRBV19 to TRBJ2-2, with TRBD2 as a possible D gene (5 bases). The CDR3 is 16 amino acids. Germline CDR1 LNHDA, CDR2 SQIVND (reference sequence). V lost 5 bases and J 3 bases, leaving 16 bases between the germline ends. Full variable domain (rest looked up from reference TRBV19 and TRBJ2-2): DGGITQSPKYLFRKEGQNVTLSCEQNLNHDAMYWYRQDPGQGLRLIYYSQIVNDFQKGDIAEGYSVSREKKESFPLTVTSAQKNPTAFYLCASSQIDSGYTGELFFGEGSRLTVL.

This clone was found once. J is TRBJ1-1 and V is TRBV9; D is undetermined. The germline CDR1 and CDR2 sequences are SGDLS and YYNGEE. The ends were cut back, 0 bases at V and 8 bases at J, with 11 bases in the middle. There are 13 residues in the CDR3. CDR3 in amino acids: CASSVERSSEAFF. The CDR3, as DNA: TGTGCCAGCAGCGTAGAACGATCCAGCGAAGCTTTCTTT.

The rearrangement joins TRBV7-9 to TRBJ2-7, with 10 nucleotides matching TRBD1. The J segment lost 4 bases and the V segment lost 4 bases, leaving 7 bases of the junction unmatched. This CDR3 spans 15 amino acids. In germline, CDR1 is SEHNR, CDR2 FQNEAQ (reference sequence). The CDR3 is CASSSRQGAGYEQYF. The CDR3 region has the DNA TGTGCCAGCAGCTCAAGACAGGGGGCGGGTTACGAGCAGTACTTC.

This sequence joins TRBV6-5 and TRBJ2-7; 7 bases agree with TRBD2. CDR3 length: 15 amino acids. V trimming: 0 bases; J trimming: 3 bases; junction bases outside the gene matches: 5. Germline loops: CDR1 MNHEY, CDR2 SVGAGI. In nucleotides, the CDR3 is TGTGCCAGCAGTTACTCACAAGCGGGGCTCTACGAGCAGTACTTC. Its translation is CASSYSQAGLYEQYF.

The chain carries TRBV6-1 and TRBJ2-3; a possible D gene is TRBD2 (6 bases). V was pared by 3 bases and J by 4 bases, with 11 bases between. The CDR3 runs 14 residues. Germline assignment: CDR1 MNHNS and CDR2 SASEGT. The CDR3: CASSDGGGADTQYF. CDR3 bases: TGTGCCAGCAGTGATGGGGGAGGCGCAGATACGCAGTATTTT.

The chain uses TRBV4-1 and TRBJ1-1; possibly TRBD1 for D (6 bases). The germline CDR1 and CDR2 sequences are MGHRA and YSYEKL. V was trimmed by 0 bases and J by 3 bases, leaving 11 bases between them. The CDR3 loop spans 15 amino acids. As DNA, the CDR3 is TGCGCCAGCAGCCAAGAGGACAGTCGGTACACTGAAGCTTTCTTT. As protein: CASSQEDSRYTEAFF.

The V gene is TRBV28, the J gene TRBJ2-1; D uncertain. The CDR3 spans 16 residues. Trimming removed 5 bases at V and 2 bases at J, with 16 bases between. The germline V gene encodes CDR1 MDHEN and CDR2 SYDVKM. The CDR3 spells CASSPRVAVTYNEQFF. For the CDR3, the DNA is TGTGCCAGCAGTCCCCGGGTGGCAGTTACCTACAATGAGCAGTTCTTC.

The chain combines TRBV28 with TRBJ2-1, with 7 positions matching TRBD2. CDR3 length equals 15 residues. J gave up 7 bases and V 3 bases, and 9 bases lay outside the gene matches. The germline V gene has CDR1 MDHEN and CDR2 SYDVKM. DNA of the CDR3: TGTGCCAGCAGTTTGGGTGGGGGGGTAAGGAATGAGCAGTTCTTC. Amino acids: CASSLGGGVRNEQFF.

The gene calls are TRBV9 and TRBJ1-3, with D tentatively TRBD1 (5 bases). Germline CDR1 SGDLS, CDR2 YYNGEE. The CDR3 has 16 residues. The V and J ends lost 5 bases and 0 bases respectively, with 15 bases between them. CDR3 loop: CASRAGGPSSGNTIYF. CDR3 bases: TGTGCCAGCAGAGCCGGGGGTCCAAGCTCTGGAAACACCATATATTTT.

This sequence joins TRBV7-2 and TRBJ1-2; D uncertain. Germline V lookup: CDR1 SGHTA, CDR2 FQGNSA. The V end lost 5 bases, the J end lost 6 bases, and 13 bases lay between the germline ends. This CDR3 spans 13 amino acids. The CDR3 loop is CASSPGGSHGYTF. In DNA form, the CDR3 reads TGTGCCAGCAGCCCGGGAGGGTCCCATGGCTACACCTTC.

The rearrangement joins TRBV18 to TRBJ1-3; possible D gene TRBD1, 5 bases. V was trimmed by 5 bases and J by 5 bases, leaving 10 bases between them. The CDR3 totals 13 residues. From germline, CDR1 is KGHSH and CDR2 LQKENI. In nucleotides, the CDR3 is TGTGCCAGCTCATCATACAGGAGAAACACCATATATTTT. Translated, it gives CASSSYRRNTIYF. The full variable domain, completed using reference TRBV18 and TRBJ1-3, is NAGVMQNPRHLVRRRGQEARLRCSPMKGHSHVYWYRQLPEEGLKFMVYLQKENIIDESGMPKERFSAEFPKEGPSILRIQQVVRGDSAAYFCASSSYRRNTIYFGEGSWLTVV.

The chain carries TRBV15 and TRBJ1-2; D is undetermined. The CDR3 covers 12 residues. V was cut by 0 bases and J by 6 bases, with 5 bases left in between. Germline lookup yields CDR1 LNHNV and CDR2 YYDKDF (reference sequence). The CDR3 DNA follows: TGTGCCACCAGCAGAGATGTGGATGGCTACACCTTC. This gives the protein CATSRDVDGYTF.

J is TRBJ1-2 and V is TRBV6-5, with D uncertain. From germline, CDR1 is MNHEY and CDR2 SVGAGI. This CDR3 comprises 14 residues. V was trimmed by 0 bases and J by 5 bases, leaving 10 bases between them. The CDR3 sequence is CASSYSMGVYGYTF. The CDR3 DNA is TGTGCCAGCAGTTACTCGATGGGAGTTTATGGCTACACCTTC.

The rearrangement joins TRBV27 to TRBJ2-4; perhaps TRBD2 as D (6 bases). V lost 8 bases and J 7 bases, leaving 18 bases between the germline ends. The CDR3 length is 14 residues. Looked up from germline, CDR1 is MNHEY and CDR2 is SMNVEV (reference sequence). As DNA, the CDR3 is TGTGCCAGCCGCCTCCAGGGAGGTGGTAACATTCAGTACTTC. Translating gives CASRLQGGGNIQYF.

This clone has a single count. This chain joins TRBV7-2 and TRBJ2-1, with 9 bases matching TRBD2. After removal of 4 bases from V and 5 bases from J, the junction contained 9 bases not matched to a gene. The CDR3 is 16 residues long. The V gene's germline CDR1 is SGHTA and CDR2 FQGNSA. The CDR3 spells CASSWGRLAVNNEQFF. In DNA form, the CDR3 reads TGTGCCAGCAGCTGGGGTAGACTAGCGGTTAACAATGAGCAGTTCTTC. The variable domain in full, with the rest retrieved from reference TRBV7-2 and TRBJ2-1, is GAGVSQSPSNKVTEKGKDVELRCDPISGHTALYWYRQSLGQGLEFLIYFQGNSAPDKSGLPSDRFSAERTGGSVSTLTIQRTQQEDSAVYLCASSWGRLAVNNEQFFGPGTRLTVL.

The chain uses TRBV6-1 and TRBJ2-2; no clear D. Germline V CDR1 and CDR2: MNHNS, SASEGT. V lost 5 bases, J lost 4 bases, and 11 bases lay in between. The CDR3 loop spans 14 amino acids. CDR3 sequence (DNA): TGTGCCAGCAGTCCCCTTCCCTCCACCGGGGAGCTGTTTTTT. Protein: CASSPLPSTGELFF.

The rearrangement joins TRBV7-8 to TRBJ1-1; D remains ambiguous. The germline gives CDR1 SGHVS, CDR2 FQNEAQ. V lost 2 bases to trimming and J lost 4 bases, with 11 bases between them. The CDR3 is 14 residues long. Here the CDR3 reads CASSLQPVATEAFF. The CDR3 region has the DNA TGTGCCAGCAGCTTACAGCCGGTGGCCACTGAAGCTTTCTTT. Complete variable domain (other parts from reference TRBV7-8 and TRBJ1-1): GAGVSQSPRYKVAKRGQDVALRCDPISGHVSLFWYQQALGQGPEFLTYFQNEAQLDKSGLPSDRFFAERPEGSVSTLKIQRTQQEDSAVYLCASSLQPVATEAFFGQGTRLTVV.

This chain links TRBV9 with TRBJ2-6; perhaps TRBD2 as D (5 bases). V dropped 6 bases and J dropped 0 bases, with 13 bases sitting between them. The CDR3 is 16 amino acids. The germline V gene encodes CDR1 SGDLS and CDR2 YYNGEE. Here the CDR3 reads CASKVGIGSGANVLTF. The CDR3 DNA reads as TGTGCCAGCAAGGTCGGGATAGGCTCTGGGGCCAACGTCCTGACTTTC.

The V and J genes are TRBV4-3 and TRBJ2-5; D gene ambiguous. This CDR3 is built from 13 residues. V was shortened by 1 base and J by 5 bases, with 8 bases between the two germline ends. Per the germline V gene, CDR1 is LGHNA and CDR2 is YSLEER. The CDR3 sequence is CASSQGIGETQYF. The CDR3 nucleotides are TGCGCCAGCAGCCAAGGGATAGGGGAGACCCAGTACTTC.